This paragraph covers one T cell receptor (beta chain) sequence. This entry is derived from a study of blood T cell repertoires in COVID-19. Study-level background: There were acute and convalescent COVID-19 samples, and they came from the United States, Italy and Spain. Sources were T cells, B-cell-depleted T cells, or PBMCs; the material itself was cDNA or gDNA.

Original data processing: By means of reference gene primer amplification, nucleated cell counts were estimated. Some clones are missing from TCRdb's copy, which holds only in-frame ones; the method was immunoSEQ multiplex PCR. That table is the source of V, J and clone size, and D and trimming were worked out from the DNA. Of 68,000 or so clones in the sample, 91% were seen once. The V and J ends lost 1 base and 4 bases, in that order; junction bases with no gene match: 7. CDR1 LGHDT and CDR2 YNNKEL come from the germline V gene (reference sequence). This CDR3 region has 16 residues. The receptor's source is a man in his forties with COVID-19, enrolled during active disease. V gene TRBV3-1 (or the pseudogene TRBV3-2) combines with J gene TRBJ2-3, with 8 positions matching TRBD2. The source material was peripheral blood. The CDR3 protein is CASSQVAGLMADTQYF. The CDR3 DNA reads TGTGCCAGCAGCCAAGTAGCGGGACTCATGGCAGATACGCAGTATTTT.